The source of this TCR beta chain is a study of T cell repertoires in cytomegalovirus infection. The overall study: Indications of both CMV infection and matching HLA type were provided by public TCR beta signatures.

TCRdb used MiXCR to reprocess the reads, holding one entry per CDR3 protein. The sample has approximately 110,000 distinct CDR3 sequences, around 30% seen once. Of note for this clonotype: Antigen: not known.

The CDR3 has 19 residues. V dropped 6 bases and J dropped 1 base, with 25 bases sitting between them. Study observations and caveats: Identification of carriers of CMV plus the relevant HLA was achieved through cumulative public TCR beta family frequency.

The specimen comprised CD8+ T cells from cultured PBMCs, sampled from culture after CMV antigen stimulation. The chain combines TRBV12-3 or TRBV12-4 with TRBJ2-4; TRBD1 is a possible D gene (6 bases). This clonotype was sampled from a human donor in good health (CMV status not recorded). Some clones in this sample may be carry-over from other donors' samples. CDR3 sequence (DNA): TGTGCCAGCAGCCCAGGGGCAGGGCTTGTAGGGTTGGCCAAAAACATTCAGTACTTC. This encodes CASSPGAGLVGLAKNIQYF.